Presented here are 10 T cell receptor beta chains from one specimen sequenced in a study of T cells in Graves' hyperthyroidism and ophthalmopathy. Using RNA transcripts as the source, TCR beta CDR3 regions were amplified. The HTBI primer set was used in a first-round RT-PCR of the TCR CDR3. TCRdb reprocessed the multiplex PCR reads via MiXCR and lists one record per CDR3 protein. The sample shows about 100,000 distinct CDR3 sequences, roughly 15% of them seen only once. The sequenced sample consisted of blood. These receptor sequences come from a woman aged 45-60 years with Graves' hyperthyroidism.

CDR3 sequence: CASRPHRPGGGYNEQFF. Written as DNA, the CDR3 is TGTGCCAGCAGACCCCACAGGCCCGGGGGGGGATACAATGAGCAGTTCTTC. The J gene is TRBJ2-1, the V gene TRBV28, with 8 nucleotides matching TRBD2. Germline lookup yields CDR1 MDHEN and CDR2 SYDVKM. The CDR3 is made up of 17 amino acids. Trimming cost V 6 bases and J 4 bases; bases outside gene matches: 14.

There are many counts of this clonotype. The rearrangement links TRBV20-1 to TRBJ2-1, with TRBD1 matching over 7 bases. The CDR3 covers 13 residues. V was clipped by 1 base and J by 5 bases; unmatched bases: 2. Germline V gene lookup returns CDR1 DFQATT and CDR2 SNEGSKA (reference sequence). CDR3 nucleotide sequence: TGCAGTGCTAGAGGTACAGGGGACAATGAGCAGTTCTTC. Its translation: CSARGTGDNEQFF.

This clonotype was found many times. The CDR3 region is CASSINQGAHSNIQYF. The CDR3 bases are TGTGCCAGCAGCATAAATCAGGGGGCGCACTCAAACATTCAGTACTTC. This chain connects TRBV7-9 to TRBJ2-4, with TRBD1 identical over 8 bases. Per the germline V gene, CDR1 is SEHNR and CDR2 is FQNEAQ (reference sequence). The CDR3 totals 16 residues. J was trimmed by 6 bases and V by 5 bases; bases with no gene match: 12.

Many counts were recorded for this clonotype. The rearrangement uses TRBV12-3 or TRBV12-4 and TRBJ1-6, with D perhaps TRBD1 (6 bases). There are 14 residues in the CDR3. V was trimmed by 3 bases and J by 10 bases, leaving 13 bases between them. As DNA, the CDR3 is TGTGCCAGCAGTTTCGGGACAAAAGGCTCACCCCTCCACTTT. Its protein is CASSFGTKGSPLHF.

This clonotype has at least ten counts. This chain links TRBV9 with TRBJ2-1; unclear D gene. This CDR3 has 13 residues. The ends were cut back, 3 bases at V and 6 bases at J, with 10 bases in the middle. Per germline, CDR1 SGDLS and CDR2 YYNGEE. CDR3 DNA sequence: TGTGCCAGCAGCGCTGGCGAAATCAATGAGCAGTTCTTC. Translation: CASSAGEINEQFF.

This clonotype has ten or more counts. The chain carries TRBV12-3 or TRBV12-4 and TRBJ2-7; no definite D call. V shed 3 bases and J shed 0 bases, with 6 bases lying between them. The CDR3 runs 13 residues. The CDR3 region has the DNA TGTGCCAGCAGTTTTTCCTCCTCCTACGAGCAGTACTTC. Amino acids: CASSFSSSYEQYF.

This clonotype was observed at least ten times. The chain combines TRBV12-3 or TRBV12-4 with TRBJ1-1; the D gene is possibly TRBD1 (6 bases). Deletions cut 6 bases from V and 1 base from J, with 12 bases between. The CDR3 has 14 amino acids. The DNA for the CDR3 is TGTGCCAGCAGCCGGGGACACTCGAACACTGAAGCTTTCTTT. Amino acids: CASSRGHSNTEAFF.

This clonotype was counted at least ten times. This sequence joins TRBV28 and TRBJ1-1, with 7 bases lining up with TRBD1. Germline CDR1 is MDHEN and CDR2 is SYDVKM. J lost 1 base, V lost 6 bases, and 5 bases had no gene match. The CDR3 spans 14 residues. Here the CDR3 reads CASSPNRGNTEAFF. CDR3 sequence (DNA): TGTGCCAGCAGCCCGAACAGGGGGAACACTGAAGCTTTCTTT. Drawing the rest from reference TRBV28 and TRBJ1-1, the complete variable domain is DVKVTQSSRYLVKRTGEKVFLECVQDMDHENMFWYRQDPGLGLRLIYFSYDVKMKEKGDIPEGYSVSREKKERFSLILESASTNQTSMYLCASSPNRGNTEAFFGQGTRLTVV.

V and J are TRBV19 and TRBJ1-5, with a tentative D call TRBD1 (6 bases). The V end lost 2 bases, the J end lost 3 bases, and 14 bases lay between the germline ends. Germline-derived CDR1 and CDR2 are LNHDA and SQIVND (reference sequence). The CDR3 covers 16 residues. CDR3 sequence: CASSILLGQINQPQHF. The CDR3 bases are TGTGCCAGTAGTATATTGCTCGGACAGATCAATCAGCCCCAGCATTTT. Combining the CDR3 with reference TRBV19 and TRBJ1-5 gives the whole variable domain DGGITQSPKYLFRKEGQNVTLSCEQNLNHDAMYWYRQDPGQGLRLIYYSQIVNDFQKGDIAEGYSVSREKKESFPLTVTSAQKNPTAFYLCASSILLGQINQPQHFGDGTRLSIL.

V gene TRBV7-9 combines with J gene TRBJ2-3, with no clear D. The V gene lost 3 bases and the J gene lost 4 bases, with 17 bases spanning the gap. The CDR3 totals 16 residues. Germline V gene sequence: CDR1 SEHNR, CDR2 FQNEAQ (reference sequence). The CDR3 DNA reads as TGTGCCAGCAGCTTGAAGTTTTCCAGTTTACCAGATACGCAGTATTTT. Translated, it gives CASSLKFSSLPDTQYF. The variable domain in full, with the rest retrieved from reference TRBV7-9 and TRBJ2-3, is DTGVSQNPRHKITKRGQNVTFRCDPISEHNRLYWYRQTLGQGPEFLTYFQNEAQLEKSRLLSDRFSAERPKGSFSTLEIQRTEQGDSAMYLCASSLKFSSLPDTQYFGPGTRLTVL.